The table lists the clone carrying this TCR beta chain with a few counts. This sample is part of a study of graft-versus-host responses after intestinal transplantation. Sequencing was performed with immunoSEQ multiplex PCR; in TCRdb, only in-frame clones are kept and a portion is missing. The table records 57,000 or so clones, around 90% of them present only once. The V end lost 7 bases, the J end lost 0 bases, and 11 bases lay between the germline ends. The germline gives CDR1 MDHEN, CDR2 SYDVKM. The CDR3 length is 14 residues. The material sequenced was PBMCs, taken roughly 120 days after intestinal transplantation. This sequence joins TRBV28 and TRBJ2-3, with D perhaps assigned TRBD1 or TRBD2 (5 bases each). This receptor was identified in a human patient who received an intestinal transplant, so some T cells may come from the graft donor. The CDR3 spells CASTSGPSTDTQYF. CDR3 nucleotide sequence: TGTGCCAGCACCTCGGGACCCAGCACAGATACGCAGTATTTT. Full variable domain (outside the CDR3, taken from reference TRBV28 and TRBJ2-3): DVKVTQSSRYLVKRTGEKVFLECVQDMDHENMFWYRQDPGLGLRLIYFSYDVKMKEKGDIPEGYSVSREKKERFSLILESASTNQTSMYLCASTSGPSTDTQYFGPGTRLTVL.